Shown below are 32 T cell receptor beta chains from a single sample sequenced in a study of blood T cell repertoires in COVID-19. Here immunoSEQ multiplex PCR was the method, and the copy in TCRdb shows in-frame clones only, minus some. The sample lists around 200,000 clones; approximately 87% were seen once. Sequencing was done on a sample of peripheral blood. The receptors were gathered from a man aged 55-75 years who had recovered from COVID-19.

V and J are TRBV10-3 and TRBJ2-2; D ambiguous. Germline CDR1 reads ENHRY; CDR2 reads SYGVKD. Trimming stripped 7 bases from V and 0 bases from J, with 9 bases between. This CDR3 has 14 amino acids. The chain's CDR3 is CAINHSPNTGELFF. The CDR3 DNA reads as TGTGCCATCAATCACAGCCCGAACACCGGGGAGCTGTTTTTT.

The rearrangement links TRBV11-2 to TRBJ1-3; possible D gene TRBD1, 6 bases. Trimming shortened V by 8 bases and J by 8 bases, and 13 bases separated the two germline ends. CDR3 size: 12 residues. The germline V gene encodes CDR1 SGHAT and CDR2 FQNNGV. The DNA of the CDR3 is TGTGCCAGCGGTCAAGGGGGAGACACCATATATTTT. This codes for CASGQGGDTIYF.

J is TRBJ2-7 and V is TRBV6-2 or TRBV6-3, with TRBD1 identical over 7 bases. This CDR3 is 14 amino acids long. The trim removed 2 bases at V and 9 bases at J, leaving 10 bases unmatched. CDR1 MNHEY and CDR2 SVGEGT come from the germline V gene. The CDR3: CASSYGTEGAGQYF. CDR3 bases: TGTGCCAGCAGTTACGGGACAGAAGGCGCCGGGCAGTACTTC.

The gene calls are TRBV28 and TRBJ2-1, with 11 bases that match TRBD2. V shed 7 bases and J 7 bases; nucleotides not matched to a gene: 9. Germline assignment: CDR1 MDHEN and CDR2 SYDVKM. This CDR3 is built from 15 residues. The CDR3 bases are TGTGCCAGCACCCTACTAGCGGGAGAGGGGAATGAGCAGTTCTTC. Its protein is CASTLLAGEGNEQFF.

The chain has TRBV27 and TRBJ1-4; weak D call: TRBD1 (6 bases). V lost 4 bases to trimming and J lost 6 bases, with 12 bases between them. Germline V CDR1 and CDR2: MNHEY, SMNVEV (reference sequence). This CDR3 comprises 14 residues. The CDR3 spells CASSSGTSYEKLFF. CDR3 nucleotides: TGTGCCAGCAGTTCCGGGACAAGCTATGAAAAACTGTTTTTT.

The chain uses TRBV5-1 and TRBJ2-7, with a tentative D call TRBD2 (5 bases). V lost 0 bases, J lost 6 bases, and 13 bases lay in between. This CDR3 contains 14 residues. Germline assignment: CDR1 SGHRS and CDR2 YFSETQ. DNA of the CDR3: TGCGCCAGCAGCTTGGTTGGGGAGCTGGGCGAGCAGTACTTC. It codes for CASSLVGELGEQYF.

J is TRBJ1-5 and V is TRBV20-1; unclear D gene. This CDR3 is 14 amino acids long. The germline CDR1 and CDR2 sequences are DFQATT and SNEGSKA (reference sequence). V dropped 3 bases and J dropped 4 bases, with 13 bases sitting between them. CDR3 loop: CSASPLSQNQPQHF. CDR3 DNA: TGCAGTGCTAGTCCCCTGTCGCAGAATCAGCCCCAGCATTTT.

The V call is TRBV6-5, the J call TRBJ1-2; D not resolved. Germline values: CDR1 MNHEY, CDR2 SVGAGI. This CDR3 region has 15 residues. V lost 4 bases and J lost 6, with 18 bases in between. The CDR3 DNA reads as TGTGCCAGCAGTTCCCTGACGCGGGGAAACGATGGCTACACCTTC. Its protein is CASSSLTRGNDGYTF.

This chain uses TRBV10-1 with TRBJ1-1; 8 bases are a match to TRBD1. Germline CDR1 reads WNHNN; CDR2 reads SYGVQD (reference sequence). The CDR3 extends over 14 amino acids. V was pared by 5 bases and J by 6 bases, with 8 bases of the junction left unmatched. The CDR3 sequence: CASSRQGALPEAFF. The CDR3 DNA follows: TGCGCCAGCAGTAGGCAGGGGGCATTGCCTGAAGCTTTCTTT.

The V and J genes are TRBV9 and TRBJ2-5; 7 nucleotides agree with TRBD2. The germline V gene encodes CDR1 SGDLS and CDR2 YYNGEE. The trim removed 0 bases at V and 3 bases at J, leaving 8 bases unmatched. The CDR3 contains 16 residues. CDR3 nucleotide sequence: TGTGCCAGCAGCGTAGACTGGGGGGGTGTTAAAGAGACCCAGTACTTC. Translated: CASSVDWGGVKETQYF. The full variable domain, its missing parts supplied by reference TRBV9 and TRBJ2-5, is DSGVTQTPKHLITATGQRVTLRCSPRSGDLSVYWYQQSLDQGLQFLIQYYNGEERAKGNILERFSAQQFPDLHSELNLSSLELGDSALYFCASSVDWGGVKETQYFGPGTRLLVL.

This rearrangement joins TRBV10-3 to TRBJ1-2, with 9 bases lining up with TRBD1. CDR3 size: 12 residues. Losses at the gene ends were 11 bases for V and 8 bases for J; bases not matched to a gene: 9. Germline-derived CDR1 and CDR2 are ENHRY and SYGVKD. The CDR3 sequence is CALWTGAGGYTF. The CDR3 DNA is TGTGCCTTATGGACAGGGGCAGGGGGCTACACCTTC.

The chain is built from TRBV10-2 and TRBJ2-1; D ambiguous. Per germline, CDR1 WSHSY and CDR2 SAAADI. V shed 5 bases and J shed 7 bases, with 6 bases lying between them. The CDR3 is 11 residues long. The CDR3 region is CASSPQNEQFF. The CDR3, as DNA: TGCGCCAGCAGTCCCCAAAATGAGCAGTTCTTC.

The rearrangement links TRBV18 to TRBJ1-6; tentatively, D is TRBD1 (5 bases). V lost 3 bases and J 9 bases, leaving 9 bases between the germline ends. Germline CDR1 reads KGHSH; CDR2 reads LQKENI. This CDR3 has 13 amino acids. CDR3 region: CASSPTDSSPLHF. CDR3 DNA sequence: TGTGCCAGCTCACCGACAGACAGTTCACCCCTCCACTTT. The full variable domain, with the rest looked up from reference TRBV18 and TRBJ1-6, is NAGVMQNPRHLVRRRGQEARLRCSPMKGHSHVYWYRQLPEEGLKFMVYLQKENIIDESGMPKERFSAEFPKEGPSILRIQQVVRGDSAAYFCASSPTDSSPLHFGNGTRLTVT.

Only a few counts were recorded for this clone. The V call is TRBV30, the J call TRBJ2-3; 9 nucleotides agree with TRBD2. The CDR3 loop spans 14 amino acids. Germline CDR1 GTSNPN, CDR2 SVGIG (reference sequence). The V and J ends lost 5 bases and 4 bases, in that order; junction bases with no gene match: 7. Here the CDR3 DNA reads TGTGCCTGGTGTTCGGGACTAGCCCCAGATACGCAGTATTTT. The encoded protein is CAWCSGLAPDTQYF.

The rearrangement joins TRBV9 to TRBJ1-2, with 7 positions matching TRBD1. The CDR3 length is 14 residues. The germline gives CDR1 SGDLS, CDR2 YYNGEE. The ends lost 4 bases at V and 2 bases at J; junction bases unmatched: 5. The DNA for the CDR3 is TGTGCCAGCAGCCCCTGGGACAGAAACTATGGCTACACCTTC. The encoded protein is CASSPWDRNYGYTF.

The V call is TRBV12-3 or TRBV12-4, the J call TRBJ1-1; D gene unclear. This CDR3 comprises 12 residues. The V and J ends lost 7 bases and 10 bases respectively, with 16 bases between them. The CDR3 DNA sequence: TGTGCCAGCATCGACGGGTGGGGAGGAGCTTTCTTT. Amino acid sequence: CASIDGWGGAFF.

The gene calls are TRBV5-1 and TRBJ2-1, with 7 bases that match TRBD2. Germline V CDR1 and CDR2: SGHRS, YFSETQ. With 0 bases clipped from V and 5 bases from J, the junction kept 8 bases outside the gene matches. This CDR3 spans 16 amino acids. The CDR3 here is CASSLDSGLPHNEQFF. CDR3 in DNA: TGCGCCAGCAGCTTGGATTCGGGACTACCCCACAATGAGCAGTTCTTC.

The chain combines TRBV28 with TRBJ1-3; TRBD1 matches at 7 bases. CDR1 MDHEN and CDR2 SYDVKM come from the germline V gene. The CDR3 has 16 residues. Trimming took 5 bases from V and 4 from J; bases not matched to a gene: 11. The CDR3 DNA is TGTGCCAGCAGTCCCTGGACAGGACCCTCCGGAAACACCATATATTTT. Amino acids: CASSPWTGPSGNTIYF. Full variable domain (missing parts from reference TRBV28 and TRBJ1-3): DVKVTQSSRYLVKRTGEKVFLECVQDMDHENMFWYRQDPGLGLRLIYFSYDVKMKEKGDIPEGYSVSREKKERFSLILESASTNQTSMYLCASSPWTGPSGNTIYFGEGSWLTVV.

CDR3 sequence: CASSLGTGLNEKLFF. CDR3 coding DNA: TGTGCCAGCAGCCTTGGGACAGGCCTTAATGAAAAACTGTTTTTT. The chain uses TRBV6-5 and TRBJ1-4; 8 bases are a match to TRBD1. The CDR3 sequence is 15 residues long. With V trimmed by 6 bases and J by 4 bases, 7 bases remained unmatched. Germline loops: CDR1 MNHEY, CDR2 SVGAGI.

The V call is TRBV7-2, the J call TRBJ2-5; TRBD2 is a possible D gene (6 bases). This CDR3 has 15 residues. Per the germline V gene, CDR1 is SGHTA and CDR2 is FQGNSA. The V end was cut by 1 base, the J end by 6 bases, with 15 bases between. CDR3 DNA: TGTGCCAGCAGCTTAGAATGGGCTAGCGAAAAGACCCAGTACTTC. This translates into CASSLEWASEKTQYF.

The table lists this clone with a count of one. The chain uses TRBV27 and TRBJ1-5, with TRBD1 as a possible D gene (6 bases). Germline V CDR1 and CDR2: MNHEY, SMNVEV (reference sequence). V was cut by 6 bases and J by 2 bases, with 14 bases left in between. CDR3 size: 15 residues. CDR3 in DNA: TGTGCCAGCAGACCTCAGGGGAATGGCAATCAGCCCCAGCATTTT. Protein sequence: CASRPQGNGNQPQHF.

V and J are TRBV19 and TRBJ2-1, with D unresolved. Germline CDR1 and CDR2: LNHDA and SQIVND (reference sequence). CDR3 length: 14 amino acids. Deletions cut 3 bases from V and 3 bases from J, with 9 bases between. The CDR3 is CASSIMGYYNEQFF. CDR3 nucleotide sequence: TGTGCCAGTAGTATTATGGGCTACTACAATGAGCAGTTCTTC.

This chain connects TRBV18 to TRBJ1-3, with TRBD1 matching over 9 bases. Looked up from germline, CDR1 is KGHSH and CDR2 is LQKENI. The V and J ends lost 3 bases and 9 bases, in that order; junction bases with no gene match: 3. This CDR3 comprises 13 residues. CDR3 nucleotides: TGTGCCAGCTCACCCCAGGACAGGGGCACCATATATTTT. This codes for CASSPQDRGTIYF. The complete variable domain, with remaining parts taken from reference TRBV18 and TRBJ1-3, reads NAGVMQNPRHLVRRRGQEARLRCSPMKGHSHVYWYRQLPEEGLKFMVYLQKENIIDESGMPKERFSAEFPKEGPSILRIQQVVRGDSAAYFCASSPQDRGTIYFGEGSWLTVV.

V and J are TRBV9 and TRBJ2-3, with 7 bases lining up with TRBD2. CDR3 length equals 14 residues. With 2 bases clipped from V and 6 bases from J, the junction kept 6 bases outside the gene matches. Germline CDR1 and CDR2: SGDLS and YYNGEE. The CDR3 sequence is CASSVQWGGDTQYF. CDR3 nucleotides: TGTGCCAGCAGCGTCCAGTGGGGAGGGGATACGCAGTATTTT.

The chain carries TRBV6-5 and TRBJ2-2; 10 bases match TRBD1. The CDR3 totals 16 residues. The V and J ends lost 2 bases and 6 bases, in that order; junction bases with no gene match: 6. Germline V gene lookup returns CDR1 MNHEY and CDR2 SVGAGI. CDR3: CASSYQTGGASGELFF. The CDR3 DNA reads as TGTGCCAGCAGTTACCAGACAGGGGGCGCGTCCGGGGAGCTGTTTTTT.

The gene calls are TRBV9 and TRBJ2-2; 10 positions match TRBD2. Germline CDR1 and CDR2: SGDLS and YYNGEE. The CDR3 is made up of 15 amino acids. V lost 4 bases and J lost 6; bases outside the gene matches: 6. This CDR3 is CASSRTGLAAGELFF. The CDR3 nucleotides are TGTGCCAGCAGCCGTACCGGACTAGCGGCCGGGGAGCTGTTTTTT. Supplemented by reference TRBV9 and TRBJ2-2, the full variable domain reads DSGVTQTPKHLITATGQRVTLRCSPRSGDLSVYWYQQSLDQGLQFLIQYYNGEERAKGNILERFSAQQFPDLHSELNLSSLELGDSALYFCASSRTGLAAGELFFGEGSRLTVL.

This clone was observed a single time. The chain has TRBV28 and TRBJ1-3; D is unclear. Germline loops: CDR1 MDHEN, CDR2 SYDVKM. V lost 3 bases to trimming and J lost 0 bases, with 9 bases between them. This CDR3 is 15 amino acids long. CDR3 DNA: TGTGCCAGCAGTTTGGGCAGAGACTCTGGAAACACCATATATTTT. This codes for CASSLGRDSGNTIYF.

CDR3 protein: CASSEGQINYGYTF. CDR3 DNA: TGTGCCAGCAGTGAGGGACAGATCAACTATGGCTACACCTTC. The genes are TRBV6-1 and TRBJ1-2; 7 bases agree with TRBD1. The V gene's germline CDR1 is MNHNS and CDR2 SASEGT. Unmatched junction bases numbered 3, after V lost 3 bases and J lost 2 bases. The CDR3 covers 14 residues.

The chain recombines TRBV5-1 with TRBJ2-3, with 11 nucleotides matching TRBD2. The CDR3 has 15 amino acids. CDR1 is SGHRS, CDR2 YFSETQ, per germline. V was clipped by 5 bases and J by 0 bases; unmatched bases: 2. The CDR3 reads CASRTSGASTDTQYF. CDR3 nucleotides: TGCGCCAGCAGGACTAGCGGGGCGAGCACAGATACGCAGTATTTT.

This clone has just a few counts. This chain connects TRBV30 to TRBJ1-1, with a possible D match to TRBD1 (5 bases). This CDR3 region has 14 residues. Germline-derived CDR1 and CDR2 are GTSNPN and SVGIG (reference sequence). Trimming took off 1 base at V and 4 bases at J, with 13 bases between the two ends. The CDR3 DNA reads as TGTGCCTGGAGTGGCGGGGCTGGGGGCACTGAAGCTTTCTTT. It yields the protein CAWSGGAGGTEAFF.

This chain joins TRBV7-2 and TRBJ1-2, with D perhaps TRBD1 (6 bases). Per germline, CDR1 SGHTA and CDR2 FQGNSA. The V and J ends lost 5 bases and 5 bases respectively, with 15 bases between them. The CDR3 has 14 residues. Written as DNA, the CDR3 is TGTGCCAGCAGCAGGGACCGGCAGGGGTATGGCTACACCTTC. Translating it yields CASSRDRQGYGYTF.

The V call is TRBV5-1, the J call TRBJ2-7; 10 positions match TRBD1. The length of the CDR3 is 14 residues. V gave up 3 bases and J gave up 4 bases; unmatched junction bases: 4. CDR1 and CDR2 from the germline V gene are SGHRS and YFSETQ. The CDR3 DNA is TGCGCCAGCAGCTGGGACAGGGGCCCGTACGAGCAGTACTTC. This gives the protein CASSWDRGPYEQYF.